Listed below are T cell receptor beta chains from one sample, sequenced in a study of blood T cell repertoires in COVID-19. Produced via immunoSEQ multiplex PCR; TCRdb's table is partial and in-frame only. This sample carries around 23,000 clones, about 91% of them seen once, and the ten largest clones take 15% to 20%. The source material was peripheral blood. The source is a human donor in a cohort sampled during active COVID-19. Each CDR3 is given with its conserved first and last residue. The order of the fields is J gene, D gene, clone size, V gene, CDR3 DNA, CDR3 protein. The D gene is left open where the match is weak. Clone size appears in some rows only: once, few, many, or a class for an expanded clone.

J: TRBJ1-4
D: -
size: -
V: TRBV2
DNA: TGTGCCAGCAAAATTTACAGAGCAACTAATGAAAAACTGTTTTTT
CDR3: CASKIYRATNEKLFF

J: TRBJ2-1
D: -
size: -
V: TRBV18
DNA: TGTGCCAGCTCCCGGGTATTACAGGGAAGGGAAAGGGAGCAGTTCTTC
CDR3: CASSRVLQGREREQFF

J: TRBJ1-4
D: -
size: -
V: TRBV19
DNA: TGTGCCACCAGACAGTATAATGAAAAACTGTTTTTT
CDR3: CATRQYNEKLFF

J: TRBJ2-5
D: TRBD2
size: -
V: TRBV2
DNA: TGTGCCAGCAGTACTAGCGGGGAGGGCATGGAGGAGACCCAGTACTTC
CDR3: CASSTSGEGMEETQYF

J: TRBJ2-7
D: TRBD2
size: -
V: TRBV6-1
DNA: TGTGCCAGCAGTGGCGGACTAGCGGGGGGACCCTACGAGCAGTACTTC
CDR3: CASSGGLAGGPYEQYF

J: TRBJ2-3
D: -
size: -
V: TRBV3-1/TRBV3-2
DNA: TGTGCCAGCAGCCAAGATGGGGGGGATACGCAGTATTTT
CDR3: CASSQDGGDTQYF

J: TRBJ1-2
D: -
size: once
V: TRBV28
DNA: TGTGCCAGCAGTACAGGGTTTACTACCTATGGCTACACCTTC
CDR3: CASSTGFTTYGYTF

J: TRBJ2-3
D: TRBD2
size: -
V: TRBV6-4
DNA: TGTGCCAGCAGTGACTCGGAGCGGGGTTCAGATACGCAGTATTTT
CDR3: CASSDSERGSDTQYF

J: TRBJ2-7
D: -
size: -
V: TRBV2
DNA: TGTGCCAGCAGTGATGGGGGAGGAACCTACGAGCAGTACTTC
CDR3: CASSDGGGTYEQYF

J: TRBJ1-1
D: -
size: -
V: TRBV15
DNA: TGTGCCACCAGCAGAGATGTCACTGCCGTTGAAGCTTTCTTT
CDR3: CATSRDVTAVEAFF

J: TRBJ2-1
D: -
size: -
V: TRBV6-2/TRBV6-3
DNA: TGTGCCAGCAGTTACTTAGCGGACAATGAGCAGTTCTTC
CDR3: CASSYLADNEQFF

J: TRBJ1-2
D: TRBD1
size: -
V: TRBV4-2
DNA: TGTGCCAGCAGCCAGAATTCCGACAGGGCCTATGGCTACACCTTC
CDR3: CASSQNSDRAYGYTF

J: TRBJ1-1
D: -
size: -
V: TRBV6-5
DNA: TGTGCCAGCAGTTACTCCCGGACAGCGATGAACACTGAAGCTTTCTTT
CDR3: CASSYSRTAMNTEAFF

J: TRBJ1-1
D: -
size: -
V: TRBV5-4
DNA: TGTGCCAGCAGCCTCTACGCGGGGATGAACACTGAAGCTTTCTTT
CDR3: CASSLYAGMNTEAFF

J: TRBJ2-7
D: -
size: -
V: TRBV28
DNA: TGTGCCAGCAACCGCGGATACGAGCAGTACTTC
CDR3: CASNRGYEQYF

J: TRBJ1-3
D: TRBD1
size: -
V: TRBV5-5
DNA: TGTGCCAGCAGCGGGGGACAGGGGGGAAACACCATATATTTT
CDR3: CASSGGQGGNTIYF

J: TRBJ1-5
D: TRBD1
size: -
V: TRBV19
DNA: TGTGCCAGCAGACAGGGGGGTGCGGAACAGCCCCAGCATTTT
CDR3: CASRQGGAEQPQHF

J: TRBJ1-5
D: -
size: -
V: TRBV7-2
DNA: TGTGCCAGCAGCTTGGCCGAGGGGGGGCGGTCGGGGCCCCAGCATTTT
CDR3: CASSLAEGGRSGPQHF

J: TRBJ2-2
D: -
size: -
V: TRBV7-2
DNA: TGTGCCACAGCACAGGCGGTAACTAACACCGGGGAGCTGTTTTTT
CDR3: CATAQAVTNTGELFF

J: TRBJ2-2
D: TRBD2
size: -
V: TRBV27
DNA: TGTGCCAGCAGCCTAGCGGGAAACACCGGGGAGCTGTTTTTT
CDR3: CASSLAGNTGELFF

J: TRBJ2-5
D: -
size: -
V: TRBV5-1
DNA: TGCGCCAGCAGCTCAGAGGCGCAGCTACAAGAGACCCAGTACTTC
CDR3: CASSSEAQLQETQYF

J: TRBJ2-7
D: -
size: -
V: TRBV20-1
DNA: TGCAGTGCTAGGCGAGCGAGTGAGCAGTACTTC
CDR3: CSARRASEQYF

J: TRBJ2-7
D: TRBD2
size: -
V: TRBV6-5
DNA: TGTGCCAGCAGTTACGGGTCTAGCGGGAGAGGGTACGAGCAGTACTTC
CDR3: CASSYGSSGRGYEQYF

J: TRBJ1-6
D: -
size: -
V: TRBV3-1/TRBV3-2
DNA: TGTGCCAGCAGCCAAGTGGCGGGAACACCCCTCCACTTT
CDR3: CASSQVAGTPLHF

J: TRBJ1-1
D: -
size: -
V: TRBV4-1
DNA: TGCGCCAGCAGCCAAGATCTACGAACTGAAGCTTTCTTT
CDR3: CASSQDLRTEAFF

J: TRBJ2-2
D: -
size: -
V: TRBV6-6
DNA: TGTGCCAGCAGTTACCGGGGCACCGGGGAGCTGTTTTTT
CDR3: CASSYRGTGELFF

J: TRBJ1-5
D: TRBD1
size: few
V: TRBV7-9
DNA: TGTGCCAGCAGCTCGGACCTCCCAGGGGGGCCCCAGCATTTT
CDR3: CASSSDLPGGPQHF

J: TRBJ2-3
D: -
size: -
V: TRBV7-2
DNA: TGTGCCAGCAGCTACTGGAGCACAGATACGCAGTATTTT
CDR3: CASSYWSTDTQYF

J: TRBJ1-2
D: TRBD1
size: -
V: TRBV11-2
DNA: TGTGCCAGCAGCTTACTCCGGGGACAGGGGAACTATGGCTACACCTTC
CDR3: CASSLLRGQGNYGYTF

J: TRBJ1-5
D: -
size: -
V: TRBV2
DNA: TGTGCCAGCAGTGAATTTATTAGCAATCAGCCCCAGCATTTT
CDR3: CASSEFISNQPQHF

J: TRBJ1-5
D: -
size: -
V: TRBV3-1/TRBV3-2
DNA: TGTGCCAGCAGCCAAGGAGTGGCGGCCGGACAGCCCCAGCATTTT
CDR3: CASSQGVAAGQPQHF

J: TRBJ1-2
D: -
size: -
V: TRBV7-9
DNA: TGTGCCAGCAGCTTAGCATCGATCGGTCGGTATGGCTACACCTTC
CDR3: CASSLASIGRYGYTF

J: TRBJ1-4
D: -
size: -
V: TRBV30
DNA: TGTGCCTGGAGCGTTCGGTCACTTAGCACTAATGAAAAACTGTTTTTT
CDR3: CAWSVRSLSTNEKLFF

J: TRBJ2-5
D: TRBD2
size: -
V: TRBV6-7
DNA: TGTGCCAGCAGTAAGACCCGGGGGGGGCCGGTCCGGGAGACCCAGTACTTC
CDR3: CASSKTRGGPVRETQYF

J: TRBJ2-2
D: TRBD2
size: -
V: TRBV4-1
DNA: TGCGCCAGCAGCCAAGAGAGTCGGGGGGGCCGGCGGGAGCTGTTTTTT
CDR3: CASSQESRGGRRELFF

J: TRBJ1-1
D: -
size: -
V: TRBV7-9
DNA: TGTGCCAGCAGCTTAGTTCAGGCAGGAAAGAACACTGAAGCTTTCTTT
CDR3: CASSLVQAGKNTEAFF

J: TRBJ1-2
D: -
size: -
V: TRBV4-1
DNA: TGCGCCAGCAGCCAAGAAAGAGGTGGCTACACCTTC
CDR3: CASSQERGGYTF

J: TRBJ2-6
D: -
size: -
V: TRBV5-1
DNA: TGCGCCAGCAGCCCCCACGACAGCTCTGGGGCCAACGTCCTGACTTTC
CDR3: CASSPHDSSGANVLTF

J: TRBJ1-2
D: TRBD1
size: -
V: TRBV5-1
DNA: TGCGCCAGCAAACAGGGGATTAACTATGGCTACACCTTC
CDR3: CASKQGINYGYTF

J: TRBJ1-1
D: TRBD1
size: few
V: TRBV6-6
DNA: TGTGCCAGCAGGCGACAGTACGGACAGGGGGCAGGTATCACTGAAGCTTTCTTT
CDR3: CASRRQYGQGAGITEAFF

J: TRBJ1-1
D: TRBD1
size: once
V: TRBV28
DNA: TGTGCCAGCAGCACACCCCGGACAGGGGTGAACACTGAAGCTTTCTTT
CDR3: CASSTPRTGVNTEAFF

J: TRBJ1-1
D: -
size: -
V: TRBV28
DNA: TGTGCCAGCAGTTCAGGGTCGGCTGAAGCTTTCTTT
CDR3: CASSSGSAEAFF

J: TRBJ1-3
D: -
size: -
V: TRBV3-1/TRBV3-2
DNA: TGTGCCAGCAGCCAAGGGGTCCAGGTACTCGGAAACACCATATATTTT
CDR3: CASSQGVQVLGNTIYF

J: TRBJ2-1
D: -
size: -
V: TRBV25-1
DNA: TGTGCCAGCAGTGAACTCTCGGCGGGATTAAACAATGAGCAGTTCTTC
CDR3: CASSELSAGLNNEQFF

J: TRBJ2-7
D: TRBD1
size: -
V: TRBV9
DNA: TGTGCCAGCAGCGCCGGACAGGCGAACTACGAGCAGTACTTC
CDR3: CASSAGQANYEQYF

J: TRBJ1-1
D: -
size: -
V: TRBV19
DNA: TGTGCCAGTAGTATAGTTGCAGGGGTGGTCACTGAAGCTTTCTTT
CDR3: CASSIVAGVVTEAFF

J: TRBJ2-7
D: -
size: -
V: TRBV20-1
DNA: TGCAGCGCTAGTTCTCCAGGGTCCTACGAGCAGTACTTC
CDR3: CSASSPGSYEQYF

J: TRBJ1-2
D: TRBD1
size: -
V: TRBV7-6
DNA: TGTGCCAGCAGCCCGGGGACAGGGTACTATGGCTACACCTTC
CDR3: CASSPGTGYYGYTF

J: TRBJ2-2
D: TRBD2
size: -
V: TRBV6-5
DNA: TGTGCCAGCAGTTACTCGACGCGGGGGACCGGGGAGCTGTTTTTT
CDR3: CASSYSTRGTGELFF

J: TRBJ2-2
D: TRBD1
size: -
V: TRBV4-1
DNA: TGCGCCAGCAGCCGAGGGGTGACAGGGGGGACCGGGGAGCTGTTTTTT
CDR3: CASSRGVTGGTGELFF